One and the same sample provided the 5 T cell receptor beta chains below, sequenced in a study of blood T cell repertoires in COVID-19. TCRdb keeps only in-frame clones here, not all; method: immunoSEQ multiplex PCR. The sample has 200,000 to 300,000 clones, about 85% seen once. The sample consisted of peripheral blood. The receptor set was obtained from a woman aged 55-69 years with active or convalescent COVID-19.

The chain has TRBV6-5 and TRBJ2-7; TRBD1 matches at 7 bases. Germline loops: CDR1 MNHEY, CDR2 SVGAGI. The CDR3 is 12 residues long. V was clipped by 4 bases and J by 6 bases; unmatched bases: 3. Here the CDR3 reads CASSLTGVEQYV. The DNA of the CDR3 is TGTGCCAGCAGTTTAACAGGGGTCGAGCAGTACGTC.

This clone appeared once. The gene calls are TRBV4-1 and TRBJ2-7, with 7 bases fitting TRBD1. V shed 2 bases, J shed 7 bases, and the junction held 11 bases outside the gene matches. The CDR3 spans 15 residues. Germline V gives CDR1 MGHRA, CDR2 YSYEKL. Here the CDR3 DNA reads TGCGCCAGCAGCCAAACGACAGGGCTCTTCTATGAGCAGTACTTC. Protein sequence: CASSQTTGLFYEQYF.

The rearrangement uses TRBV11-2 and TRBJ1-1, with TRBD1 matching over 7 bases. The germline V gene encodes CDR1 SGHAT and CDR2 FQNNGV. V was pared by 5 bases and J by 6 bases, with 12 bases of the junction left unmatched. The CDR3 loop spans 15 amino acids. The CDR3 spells CASSPPPTGLAEAFF. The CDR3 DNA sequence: TGTGCCAGCAGCCCCCCTCCGACAGGGTTAGCTGAAGCTTTCTTT.

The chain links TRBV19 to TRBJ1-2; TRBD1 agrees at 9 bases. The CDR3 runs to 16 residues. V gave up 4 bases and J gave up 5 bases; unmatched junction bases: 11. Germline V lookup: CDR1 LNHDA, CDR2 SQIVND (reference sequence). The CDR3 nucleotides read TGTGCCAGTAGTACGACCGGGACAGGGAACCTATATGGCTACACCTTC. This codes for CASSTTGTGNLYGYTF.

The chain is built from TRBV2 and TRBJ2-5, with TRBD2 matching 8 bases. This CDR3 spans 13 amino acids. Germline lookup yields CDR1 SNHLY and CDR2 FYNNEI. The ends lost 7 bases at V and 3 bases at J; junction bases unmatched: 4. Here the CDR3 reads CASKGSGEETQYF. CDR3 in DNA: TGTGCCAGCAAGGGTAGCGGGGAAGAGACCCAGTACTTC.